These 11 T cell receptor beta chains were sequenced from one sample in a study of cytomegalovirus exposure and HLA in healthy donors. 13 Jbeta primers and 60 Vbeta primers were used for the PCR. Using immunoSEQ multiplex PCR, the repertoire was profiled, and TCRdb retains in-frame clones only, with some absent. This table holds 150,000 to 200,000 clones, approximately 86% found once. The specimen sequenced was PBMCs. The receptors were gathered from a woman between 18 and 30 years old in good health and CMV-seronegative.

The J gene is TRBJ2-7, the V gene TRBV27; TRBD1 matches at 8 bases. V lost 5 bases to trimming and J lost 6 bases; unmatched junction nucleotides: 6. The CDR3 extends over 13 amino acids. Germline values: CDR1 MNHEY, CDR2 SMNVEV (reference sequence). The CDR3 region is CASSPGTGSEQYF. For the CDR3, the DNA is TGTGCCAGCAGTCCCGGGACAGGCTCCGAGCAGTACTTC.

The V call is TRBV19, the J call TRBJ2-7; a possible D gene is TRBD2 (6 bases). V lost 4 bases to trimming and J lost 6 bases, with 10 bases between them. Germline CDR1 reads LNHDA; CDR2 reads SQIVND (reference sequence). CDR3 length: 12 amino acids. The CDR3 coding sequence is TGTGCCAGTAGTACGTTGCGGGGCGAGCAGTACTTC. This sequence encodes CASSTLRGEQYF.

The chain employs TRBV28 and TRBJ2-3; tentatively, D is TRBD2 (6 bases). The CDR3 spans 17 residues. The germline gives CDR1 MDHEN, CDR2 SYDVKM. The germline V and J ends were trimmed by 3 bases and 1 base, with 17 bases remaining between them. CDR3 nucleotide sequence: TGTGCCAGCAGTTTTGCGGTGTCGGAGGGCGGCACAGATACGCAGTATTTT. This sequence encodes CASSFAVSEGGTDTQYF.

This chain joins TRBV5-1 and TRBJ2-1; 14 positions agree with TRBD2. The CDR3 spans 15 residues. Germline lookup yields CDR1 SGHRS and CDR2 YFSETQ. The V segment lost 3 bases and the J segment 12 bases; nucleotides outside the gene matches: 8. The chain's CDR3 is CASSSGLAGALRQFF. CDR3 nucleotides: TGCGCCAGCAGCTCGGGACTAGCGGGAGCCCTGCGGCAGTTCTTC. The full variable domain, its missing parts supplied by reference TRBV5-1 and TRBJ2-1, is KAGVTQTPRYLIKTRGQQVTLSCSPISGHRSVSWYQQTPGQGLQFLFEYFSETQRNKGNFPGRFSGRQFSNSRSEMNVSTLELGDSALYLCASSSGLAGALRQFFGPGTRLTVL.

The table lists this clone with a few counts. The chain uses TRBV6-4 and TRBJ1-1; D unresolved. The germline V gene has CDR1 MRHNA and CDR2 SNTAGT. V gave up 7 bases and J gave up 5 bases, with 17 bases separating them. The CDR3 covers 14 residues. Here the CDR3 DNA reads TGTGCCAGCAATCCGACGGGGAGAGGAACTGAAGCTTTCTTT. This sequence encodes CASNPTGRGTEAFF.

This chain links TRBV28 with TRBJ1-5; D call uncertain. The CDR3 sequence is 15 residues long. CDR1 and CDR2 (germline): MDHEN, SYDVKM. Deletions cut 4 bases from V and 2 bases from J, with 12 bases between. CDR3 nucleotides: TGTGCCAGCAGTTCGGAGGGCGCCGGCAATCAGCCCCAGCATTTT. Translation: CASSSEGAGNQPQHF. The variable domain in full, completed from reference TRBV28 and TRBJ1-5, reads DVKVTQSSRYLVKRTGEKVFLECVQDMDHENMFWYRQDPGLGLRLIYFSYDVKMKEKGDIPEGYSVSREKKERFSLILESASTNQTSMYLCASSSEGAGNQPQHFGDGTRLSIL.

The chain carries TRBV7-2 and TRBJ2-1, with 9 bases matching TRBD2. The V gene's germline CDR1 is SGHTA and CDR2 FQGNSA. CDR3 length equals 14 residues. J was trimmed by 8 bases and V by 3 bases; bases with no gene match: 5. The DNA for the CDR3 is TGTGCCAGCAGCTTCGCGGGGGGGCTGGATGAGCAGTTCTTC. As protein: CASSFAGGLDEQFF.

Notes on this clone: The sample holds other DNA sequences that translate to the same CDR3. The chain combines TRBV10-3 with TRBJ1-1, with 9 nucleotides matching TRBD1. With 2 bases clipped from V and 5 bases from J, the junction kept 3 bases outside the gene matches. The CDR3 has 14 amino acids. CDR1 is ENHRY and CDR2 is SYGVKD in the germline V gene. The CDR3 loop is CAISEPTGGTEAFF. CDR3 bases: TGTGCCATCAGTGAGCCGACAGGGGGTACTGAAGCTTTCTTT.

This clone was counted only a few times. This sequence joins TRBV4-2 and TRBJ1-1, with TRBD1 as a possible D gene (6 bases). Trimming removed 4 bases from V and 4 bases from J, with 13 bases in between. The CDR3 has 14 residues. Looked up from germline, CDR1 is LGHNA and CDR2 is YNFKEQ. The chain's CDR3 is CASSPEGEATEAFF. CDR3 sequence (DNA): TGTGCCAGCAGCCCCGAGGGGGAAGCCACTGAAGCTTTCTTT.

The chain uses TRBV13 and TRBJ1-1, with no clear D. V lost 5 bases and J lost 1, with 11 bases in between. The CDR3 contains 14 residues. Looked up from germline, CDR1 is PRHDT and CDR2 is FYEKMQ (reference sequence). CDR3 DNA sequence: TGTGCCAGCAGCCCTTTGACACCGAACACTGAAGCTTTCTTT. Encoded protein: CASSPLTPNTEAFF.

CDR3 sequence reads: CASSPMTAVGYEQYF. The CDR3 region has the DNA TGTGCCAGCAGCCCGATGACAGCCGTTGGTTACGAGCAGTACTTC. The rearrangement joins TRBV11-2 to TRBJ2-7, with D tentatively TRBD1 (5 bases). This CDR3 is built from 15 residues. Germline V gene data show CDR1 as SGHAT and CDR2 as FQNNGV. Trimming removed 5 bases from V and 4 bases from J, with 18 bases in between.